This is a list of T cell receptor beta chains from one sample in a study of shared clonotypes between healthy human individuals. Measured with immunoSEQ multiplex PCR; TCRdb has only the in-frame clones, and not every one. The table includes about 2.3 million clones, about 90% detected once. Sequenced: naive CD4+ T cells from PBMCs. Receptor source: a man in his late teens or twenties in good health. Some clones in this sample may be carry-over from other donors' samples. CDR3s include the opening cysteine and the closing phenylalanine or tryptophan. D genes are given only for firm matches. Clone sizes are given selectively: once, few, many, or a class where the clone is expanded.

CDR3 DNA,CDR3 protein,D gene,J gene,clone size,V gene
TGCGCCAGCAGCACTCGGGACGGCACGAACACTGAAGCTTTCTTT,CASSTRDGTNTEAFF,NA,TRBJ1-1,NA,TRBV4-1
TGTGCCTGGAGTCCACAGACAGATACGCAGTATTTT,CAWSPQTDTQYF,NA,TRBJ2-3,NA,TRBV30
TGTGCCAGCAGCTTGAAGTCGACGAGCTCCGGGGAGCTGTTTTTT,CASSLKSTSSGELFF,NA,TRBJ2-2,NA,TRBV5-4
TGTGCCAGTAGTGATAGGGGCGCGGCGAGAGAGACCCAGTACTTC,CASSDRGAARETQYF,NA,TRBJ2-5,NA,TRBV19
TGTGCCAGCTCACCCGCGTGGGCTAGCGGCTACGAGCAGTACTTC,CASSPAWASGYEQYF,TRBD2,TRBJ2-7,NA,TRBV18
TGCGCCAGCAGCCGCCGACGGACTAGCGGGAGATCAAGTACGCAGTATTTT,CASSRRRTSGRSSTQYF,TRBD2,TRBJ2-3,NA,TRBV4-3
TGTGCCAGCAGCCCCCGACTAGCGGGAGACGAGCAGTACTTC,CASSPRLAGDEQYF,TRBD2,TRBJ2-7,NA,TRBV9
TGCGCCAGCAGCCGGGACACAAACTACGAGCAGTACTTC,CASSRDTNYEQYF,NA,TRBJ2-7,NA,TRBV5-1
TGTGCCAGCTCCCCGAGCGGTAATCAGCCCCAGCATTTT,CASSPSGNQPQHF,NA,TRBJ1-5,few,TRBV18
TGTGCCAGCAGTTCCCAGGGGGCCAGTTATGGCTACACCTTC,CASSSQGASYGYTF,TRBD1,TRBJ1-2,NA,TRBV28
TGCGCCAGCACTTACGGGACTCGAAGCAATGAGCAGTTCTTC,CASTYGTRSNEQFF,NA,TRBJ2-1,NA,TRBV5-1
TGTGCCAGCAGTGAGGGTGGGGCGGATGGTTATAACTATGGCTACACCTTC,CASSEGGADGYNYGYTF,NA,TRBJ1-2,once,TRBV25-1
TGTGCCAGCAGGGACCCCGGGGGCACCGGGGAGCTGTTTTTT,CASRDPGGTGELFF,NA,TRBJ2-2,NA,TRBV7-8
TGTGCCAGCAGCACGGGACAGGGAAAAGGGCAGTTCTTC,CASSTGQGKGQFF,TRBD1,TRBJ2-1,NA,TRBV7-2
TGTGCCAGCAGGGGACGGGAGAGCTCCTACAATGAGCAGTTCTTC,CASRGRESSYNEQFF,NA,TRBJ2-1,once,TRBV2
TGTGCCAGCAGTTACTCTCTAAGGACTCCAGAGGCCCAGTACTTC,CASSYSLRTPEAQYF,NA,TRBJ2-5,NA,TRBV6-5
TGTGCCAGCAGTGGACTGACCCGAACTGTCGGCTACACCTTC,CASSGLTRTVGYTF,NA,TRBJ1-2,few,TRBV2
TGTGCCAGCAGCTTAAGTCGCCAAGAGACCCAGTACTTC,CASSLSRQETQYF,NA,TRBJ2-5,NA,TRBV7-3
TGTGCCAGCAGGGGGGTGGACACCGGGGAGCTGTTTTTT,CASRGVDTGELFF,NA,TRBJ2-2,NA,TRBV28
TGTGCCACCAGCCCCGGGATCCGGGATTACGAGCAGTACTTC,CATSPGIRDYEQYF,NA,TRBJ2-7,NA,TRBV15
TGTGCCAGCACCAGGGACAGCCTCAATCAGCCCCAGCATTTT,CASTRDSLNQPQHF,TRBD1,TRBJ1-5,NA,TRBV28
TGTGCCAGCAGAGCCTCGACAGTCCGAGAGACCCAGTACTTC,CASRASTVRETQYF,NA,TRBJ2-5,NA,TRBV6-5
TGTGCCAGCAGTTCCCCTGCACAAGAGACCCAGTACTTC,CASSSPAQETQYF,NA,TRBJ2-5,NA,TRBV27
TGTGCCAGCAGTGACAGGGGGCGTGGGGAGACCCAGTACTTC,CASSDRGRGETQYF,TRBD1,TRBJ2-5,NA,TRBV2
TGTGCCAGCAGCTTGGTAGGGAGGAGGGATACAGATACGCAGTATTTT,CASSLVGRRDTDTQYF,NA,TRBJ2-3,NA,TRBV5-6
TGTGCCAGCACCGACCTAGCGGGTGAAGAGACCCAGTACTTC,CASTDLAGEETQYF,TRBD2,TRBJ2-5,NA,TRBV7-2
TGTGCCAGCAGCTCCACTGGGCAGGGGTGGGAGACCCAGTACTTC,CASSSTGQGWETQYF,NA,TRBJ2-5,NA,TRBV7-8
TGTGCCATCAGTGAGCGACAGGGGAGAGAGACCCAGTACTTC,CAISERQGRETQYF,TRBD1,TRBJ2-5,NA,TRBV10-3
TGTGCCAGCAGTTGGGGGCGGGTAGGGAACAATCAGCCCCAGCATTTT,CASSWGRVGNNQPQHF,NA,TRBJ1-5,NA,TRBV28